These T cell receptor beta chains were read from a single sample in a study of T cell responses to AZD1222 COVID-19 vaccine. TCRdb keeps only in-frame clones here, not all; method: immunoSEQ multiplex PCR. Among about 140,000 clones listed, roughly 89% were seen once. This specimen was peripheral blood, taken on day 0 of AZD1222 vaccination. All receptors come from an adult in good health. Each CDR3 is given with its conserved first and last residue. The D gene is left open where the match is weak. Only part of the rows carry a size: once, few, many, or a class if the clone is expanded.

J gene,clone size,D gene,V gene,CDR3 DNA,CDR3 protein
TRBJ1-2,NA,TRBD1,TRBV18,TGTGCCAGCTCACCAACGTATCCCGGGACAGGGGTTAACTATGGCTACACCTTC,CASSPTYPGTGVNYGYTF
TRBJ2-2,NA,NA,TRBV15,TGTGCCACCAGCAGTCCTACCCTGGGGCAGGGAAGGGCCGGGGAGCTGTTTTTT,CATSSPTLGQGRAGELFF
TRBJ1-3,NA,NA,TRBV15,TGTGCCACCAGCAGAGAAACCAATGGGGTCTACTACTCTGGAAACACCATATATTTT,CATSRETNGVYYSGNTIYF
TRBJ1-1,NA,NA,TRBV19,TGTGCCAGTAGTATACGAGGACCGAGTCAGGAAGCTTTCTTT,CASSIRGPSQEAFF
TRBJ1-5,NA,NA,TRBV7-2,TGTGCCAGCAGCTCGGAATGGGGTCATCAGCCCCAGCATTTT,CASSSEWGHQPQHF
TRBJ1-1,once,NA,TRBV5-6,TGTGCCAGCAGCTTGGGGTCAAGCGGCATGAACACTGAAGCTTTCTTT,CASSLGSSGMNTEAFF
TRBJ1-5,NA,NA,TRBV9,TGTGCCAGCAAACGACGGAGATATAGCAATCAGCCCCAGCATTTT,CASKRRRYSNQPQHF
TRBJ2-7,few,NA,TRBV3-1/TRBV3-2,TGTGCCAGCAGCCAAGGGGCAGACCTAACCTACGAGCAGTACTTC,CASSQGADLTYEQYF
TRBJ1-2,NA,TRBD1,TRBV4-2,TGTGCCAGCAGCCAAGGGACAGGCGCGGACTATGGCTACACCTTC,CASSQGTGADYGYTF
TRBJ1-4,NA,NA,TRBV2,TGTGCCAGCAGTGCCGGGGGCCTCCATGAAAAACTGTTTTTT,CASSAGGLHEKLFF
TRBJ1-2,NA,TRBD1,TRBV30,TGTGCCTGGAGTCCCGGGACAGGCCCTTACGGCTACACCTTC,CAWSPGTGPYGYTF
TRBJ2-7,NA,NA,TRBV18,TGTGCCAGCTCACCACGATCTGAGTACGAGCAGTACTTC,CASSPRSEYEQYF
TRBJ1-5,NA,TRBD1,TRBV19,TGTGCCAGTAGCTACTGGACAGGGGCCGCCAACTCCGATCAGCCCCAGCATTTT,CASSYWTGAANSDQPQHF
TRBJ1-1,NA,NA,TRBV30,TGTGCCTGGACAGGAAACAGGGTTGGCACTGAAGCTTTCTTT,CAWTGNRVGTEAFF
TRBJ2-7,NA,TRBD1,TRBV30,TGTGCCTGGAGAAGAGACAGGGCCGAGCAGTACTTC,CAWRRDRAEQYF
TRBJ2-7,once,NA,TRBV7-2,TGTGCCAGCGAGGCCGCTCCGGATTACGAGCAGTACTTC,CASEAAPDYEQYF
TRBJ2-1,NA,TRBD2,TRBV14,TGTGCCAGCAGCTCTTTTAGCGGGAGATTCAATGAGCAGTTCTTC,CASSSFSGRFNEQFF
TRBJ2-2,NA,NA,TRBV4-2,TGTGCCACCGAAGGGGGAAGGGGGTTTGGAGGCCCTAACACCGGGGAGCTGTTTTTT,CATEGGRGFGGPNTGELFF
TRBJ2-2,NA,TRBD2,TRBV19,TGTGCCAGTAGTATATCGGGGGGCACCGGGGAGCTGTTTTTT,CASSISGGTGELFF
TRBJ1-1,NA,TRBD1,TRBV7-9,TGTGCCAGCAGCACCCCCTTGAGGGACAGGGGATTGAACACTGAAGCTTTCTTT,CASSTPLRDRGLNTEAFF
TRBJ2-7,NA,NA,TRBV28,TGTGCCAGCAGGCACTCAGGGGTGAGTCACGAGCAGTACTTC,CASRHSGVSHEQYF
TRBJ2-3,NA,NA,TRBV7-3,TGTGCCAGCAGCTCCGGTATAGATACGCAGTATTTT,CASSSGIDTQYF
TRBJ1-5,NA,NA,TRBV20-1,TGCAGTGCTAGTTCCCCTCTTGACCGGTGGGACCAGCCCCAGCATTTT,CSASSPLDRWDQPQHF
TRBJ2-7,NA,TRBD1,TRBV30,TGTGCCTGGAGTCGGGACAGGGGGCGTGAGCAGTACTTC,CAWSRDRGREQYF
TRBJ1-2,NA,NA,TRBV7-8,TGTGCCAGCAGCGGACCTGGGGTGGACTATGGCTACACCTTC,CASSGPGVDYGYTF
TRBJ2-1,NA,NA,TRBV19,TGTGCCAGTAGCGGGATATCGAGGTGGGGGTTTTACAATGAGCAGTTCTTC,CASSGISRWGFYNEQFF
TRBJ1-3,NA,TRBD1,TRBV3-1/TRBV3-2,TGTGCCAGCGGGACAGGGAAGATTGGAAACACCATATATTTT,CASGTGKIGNTIYF
TRBJ1-6,NA,NA,TRBV27,TGTGCCAGCTCCAAGGGGCAGTTTGGGTCACCCCTCCACTTT,CASSKGQFGSPLHF
TRBJ2-7,medium-sized,NA,TRBV5-5,TGTGCCAGCAGCCACGGACCGGCTCGAGAGCAGTACTTC,CASSHGPAREQYF
TRBJ1-4,NA,TRBD1,TRBV6-5,TGTGCCAGCAGCCGCAGGGGGCGCGATGAAAAACTGTTTTTT,CASSRRGRDEKLFF
TRBJ2-1,once,NA,TRBV29-1,TGCAGCGTTGACATCGGAAAGGACCTCTCCTACAATGAGCAGTTCTTC,CSVDIGKDLSYNEQFF
TRBJ1-6,NA,NA,TRBV14,TGTGCCAGCAGCCACTCCGGGGTTAATTCACCCCTCCACTTT,CASSHSGVNSPLHF
TRBJ1-3,NA,NA,TRBV6-5,TGTGCCAGCAGTTCTCTCCCGAGCTCTGGAAACACCATATATTTT,CASSSLPSSGNTIYF
TRBJ2-3,NA,NA,TRBV2,TGTGCCAGCAGTAGAGGGTCTAGACCGGACACAGATACGCAGTATTTT,CASSRGSRPDTDTQYF
TRBJ2-1,NA,TRBD1,TRBV6-5,TGTGCCAGCAGTTACTCGCCAGGGGGTGAGCAGTTCTTC,CASSYSPGGEQFF
TRBJ1-5,once,NA,TRBV7-2,TGTGCCAGCAGCTTAAAAGTGGGGGGTGCGGGATTCGGCAATCAGCCCCAGCATTTT,CASSLKVGGAGFGNQPQHF
TRBJ2-3,NA,NA,TRBV12-3/TRBV12-4,TGTGCCAGCAGTTTAACGGATACGCAGTATTTT,CASSLTDTQYF
TRBJ1-1,NA,TRBD1,TRBV6-6,TGTGCCAGCAGTCAACAAGGGCCCGGTAACAGGGGGACTTTCTTT,CASSQQGPGNRGTFF
TRBJ1-5,NA,NA,TRBV7-9,TGTGCCAGCAGCTGGGGCCGGGGGATGGGAAGCAATCAGCCCCAGCATTTT,CASSWGRGMGSNQPQHF
TRBJ2-7,NA,TRBD2,TRBV19,TGTGCCAGTAGCTGGGGGACTAGCGGAACGGGGGAGCAGTACTTC,CASSWGTSGTGEQYF
TRBJ2-3,NA,NA,TRBV24-1,TGTGCCACCAGTGATCCTGGTGGAGACGGTGCTGGAGATACGCAGTATTTT,CATSDPGGDGAGDTQYF
TRBJ1-2,NA,NA,TRBV4-2,TGTGCCAGCAGCCAAGATGTTACTAACTATGGCTACACCTTC,CASSQDVTNYGYTF
TRBJ1-3,NA,NA,TRBV27,TGTGCCAGCAGTTTCCAGGGAAACGGAAACACCATATATTTT,CASSFQGNGNTIYF
TRBJ2-7,NA,NA,TRBV11-2,TGTGCCAGCAGCTTAGAGTGGGCACAGACCTACGAGCAGTACTTC,CASSLEWAQTYEQYF
TRBJ1-1,NA,TRBD1,TRBV5-1,TGCGCCAGCAGCGTGACAGGGGGGCAGAACACTGAAGCTTTCTTT,CASSVTGGQNTEAFF
TRBJ2-6,once,NA,TRBV19,TGTGCCAGTAATCTTATTGGGGGAGCTGGGGCCAACGTCCTGACTTTC,CASNLIGGAGANVLTF
TRBJ1-2,NA,NA,TRBV7-2,TGTGCCAGCAGCTCGGGGACAACCTCGACCTACACCTTC,CASSSGTTSTYTF
TRBJ2-6,NA,NA,TRBV18,TGTGCCAGCTCTGGGACTCACACCGGGGCCAACGTCCTGACTTTC,CASSGTHTGANVLTF
TRBJ1-2,NA,NA,TRBV27,TGTGCCAGCAGTTTATTTTCGACAGCACTCAACTATGGCTACACCTTC,CASSLFSTALNYGYTF
TRBJ2-7,many,TRBD2,TRBV4-3,TGCGCCAGCAGCATACTAGCGGGAGAATCCTACGAGCAGTACTTC,CASSILAGESYEQYF
TRBJ1-3,NA,NA,TRBV3-1/TRBV3-2,TGTGCCAGCAGCCAAGAAGTGGGGCCTGGAAACACCATATATTTT,CASSQEVGPGNTIYF
TRBJ2-1,NA,TRBD2,TRBV4-2,TGTGCCAGCAGCCAAGATGCGGCGGGAGGGCCCAATGAGCAGTTCTTC,CASSQDAAGGPNEQFF
TRBJ1-1,once,NA,TRBV19,TGTGCCAGTATCGAGGGTGAAGCTTTCTTT,CASIEGEAFF
TRBJ2-7,NA,TRBD2,TRBV20-1,TGCAGTGCTAGTCTCGCTAGCGGGTACTACGAGCAGTACTTC,CSASLASGYYEQYF
TRBJ2-1,NA,NA,TRBV21-1,TGTGCCAGCAGCCCCTATTTCGGGAGCAGCTCCTACAATGAGCAGTTCTTC,CASSPYFGSSSYNEQFF
TRBJ1-3,NA,TRBD1,TRBV5-1,TGCGCCAGCAGCTTGGAGGGGGCGAGGGAAAACACCATATATTTT,CASSLEGARENTIYF
TRBJ2-7,once,TRBD1,TRBV5-1,TGCGCCAGCAGCCCCGGGACAGGGAAAATTTACGAGCAGTACTTC,CASSPGTGKIYEQYF
TRBJ2-5,NA,TRBD2,TRBV24-1,TGTGCCACCAGTGATTCCGGGAGGGTTAAAGAGACCCAGTACTTC,CATSDSGRVKETQYF
TRBJ1-5,NA,NA,TRBV3-1/TRBV3-2,TGTGCCAGCAGCCCAGGGGCCTTCCAGAATCAGCCCCAGCATTTT,CASSPGAFQNQPQHF
TRBJ2-3,once,NA,TRBV5-1,TGCGCCAGCAGCGTGGCTAGCACAGATACGCAGTATTTT,CASSVASTDTQYF